These 26 T cell receptor beta chains share one sample of origin, sequenced in a study of T cell repertoires in cytomegalovirus infection. TCRdb analysed the reads with MiXCR anew, one entry per CDR3 protein. The repertoire holds under 30,000 distinct CDR3 sequences, with 20% to 25% as singletons. Their cognate antigens are unknown. The material sequenced was CD8+ T cells from cultured PBMCs, taken from culture after CMV antigen stimulation. Every receptor here comes from a human donor in good health (CMV status not recorded). Some clones in this sample may be carry-over from other donors' samples.

Many counts were recorded for this clonotype. This chain uses TRBV12-3 or TRBV12-4 with TRBJ2-4, with D maybe TRBD1 (6 bases). CDR3 length equals 15 residues. V was trimmed by 5 bases and J by 0 bases, leaving 11 bases between them. The DNA for the CDR3 is TGTGCCAGCAGTCCCCGGACAGTAGCCAAAAACATTCAGTACTTC. Protein sequence: CASSPRTVAKNIQYF.

This clonotype turned up a few times. The gene calls are TRBV5-6 and TRBJ1-6; no clear D gene. This CDR3 has 15 amino acids. Germline V gene data show CDR1 as SGHDT and CDR2 as YYEEEE. V was shortened by 4 bases and J by 8 bases, with 16 bases between the two germline ends. The CDR3 spells CASSQSPPGYSPLHF. CDR3 nucleotide sequence: TGTGCCAGCAGCCAGAGCCCGCCCGGGTATTCACCCCTCCACTTT.

This clonotype was recorded at least ten times. J is TRBJ1-2 and V is TRBV7-6; D not certain. The V end lost 5 bases, the J end lost 2 bases, and 15 bases lay between the germline ends. Germline CDR1 and CDR2: SGHVS and FNYEAQ. The CDR3 spans 15 residues. The CDR3, as DNA: TGTGCCAGCAGCCCGAGTGCGGTCCCGAACTATGGCTACACCTTC. Translated, it gives CASSPSAVPNYGYTF.

The rearrangement links TRBV6-2 or TRBV6-3 to TRBJ2-1; a weak D match, TRBD2 (5 bases). Germline loops: CDR1 MNHEY, CDR2 SVGEGT. Trimming cost V 0 bases and J 7 bases, with 13 bases left between them. The CDR3 loop spans 15 amino acids. The CDR3 protein is CASSYSFGLLNEQFF. For the CDR3, the DNA is TGTGCCAGCAGTTACTCGTTCGGACTTCTAAATGAGCAGTTCTTC.

The chain couples TRBV7-9 to TRBJ2-2, with D unclear. This CDR3 spans 14 amino acids. Per the germline V gene, CDR1 is SEHNR and CDR2 is FQNEAQ (reference sequence). Trimming took off 5 bases at V and 6 bases at J, with 13 bases between the two ends. The CDR3 loop is CASSLSERSGELFF. The CDR3 DNA is TGTGCCAGCAGCCTCAGCGAGAGATCCGGGGAGCTGTTTTTT.

This chain connects TRBV6-6 to TRBJ2-6, with 7 bases lining up with TRBD1. The germline gives CDR1 MNHNY, CDR2 SVGAGI (reference sequence). V shed 5 bases, J shed 0 bases, and the junction held 4 bases outside the gene matches. The CDR3 consists of 16 residues. The CDR3 spells CASSMTGHSGANVLTF. The CDR3, as DNA: TGTGCCAGCAGTATGACAGGGCACTCTGGGGCCAACGTCCTGACTTTC.

The rearrangement joins TRBV12-3 or TRBV12-4 to TRBJ2-4; D is uncertain. Trimming stripped 4 bases from V and 0 bases from J, with 28 bases between. This CDR3 is 21 amino acids long. In nucleotides, the CDR3 is TGTGCCAGCAGTTCCGTTGCTCCTGTCCCGGGCCCCGATATAGCCAAAAACATTCAGTACTTC. Translating it yields CASSSVAPVPGPDIAKNIQYF.

In this sample, this clonotype turned up many times. The chain carries TRBV7-9 and TRBJ2-7; D is possibly TRBD1 (5 bases). Per the germline V gene, CDR1 is SEHNR and CDR2 is FQNEAQ (reference sequence). Trimming pared 1 base from V and 6 bases from J, leaving 13 bases between. CDR3 length equals 14 residues. The CDR3 here is CASSLGQTSGEQYF. The CDR3 DNA reads TGTGCCAGCAGCTTAGGACAGACCTCGGGCGAGCAGTACTTC.

The rearrangement joins TRBV7-2 to TRBJ1-2; maybe TRBD1 (6 bases). Germline-derived CDR1 and CDR2 are SGHTA and FQGNSA. Trimming shortened V by 5 bases and J by 5 bases, and 12 bases separated the two germline ends. CDR3 length equals 13 residues. The CDR3, as DNA: TGTGCCAGCAGCCCCTCGACAGGTTATGGCTACACCTTC. Translation gives CASSPSTGYGYTF. The whole variable domain, remainder taken from reference TRBV7-2 and TRBJ1-2, is GAGVSQSPSNKVTEKGKDVELRCDPISGHTALYWYRQSLGQGLEFLIYFQGNSAPDKSGLPSDRFSAERTGGSVSTLTIQRTQQEDSAVYLCASSPSTGYGYTFGSGTRLTVV.

There are many counts of this clonotype. V and J are TRBV7-2 and TRBJ2-7; tentatively, D is TRBD2 (5 bases). Between the trimmed V and J ends, which lost 5 bases and 10 bases, there was a span of 18 bases. Germline lookup yields CDR1 SGHTA and CDR2 FQGNSA. The CDR3 loop spans 13 amino acids. The CDR3 nucleotides are TGTGCCAGCAGCACCGGGTCCCTACGGGGACAGTACTTC. It is translated as CASSTGSLRGQYF.

Notes on this clonotype: A much larger clone is a single base away; this may be a read error. This sequence joins TRBV4-3 and TRBJ1-2; D ambiguous. Germline-derived CDR1 and CDR2 are LGHNA and YSLEER. The CDR3 is made up of 15 amino acids. CDR3 residues: CASSQDRTASYSYTF. CDR3 coding DNA: TGCGCCAGCAGCCAAGATAGGACGGCGAGCTATAGCTACACCTTC.

The table lists this clonotype with many counts. The chain has TRBV7-6 and TRBJ2-3; a possible D gene is TRBD1 (6 bases). The CDR3 runs to 15 residues. Germline V gene lookup returns CDR1 SGHVS and CDR2 FNYEAQ. V lost 3 bases, J lost 1 base, and 11 bases lay in between. The CDR3 loop is CASSFYQGRTDTQYF. Written as DNA, the CDR3 is TGTGCCAGCAGCTTCTATCAGGGGCGCACAGATACGCAGTATTTT.

The rearrangement links TRBV20-1 to TRBJ1-4, with unresolved D. CDR1 and CDR2 (germline): DFQATT, SNEGSKA (reference sequence). The length of the CDR3 is 13 residues. Trimming took 6 bases from V and 8 from J, leaving 16 bases between them. CDR3 bases: TGCAGTGCCACCGCCCCGGAGAGCGAAAAACTGTTTTTT. Protein product: CSATAPESEKLFF.

There are many counts of this clonotype. The chain employs TRBV7-2 and TRBJ1-5; D possibly corresponds to TRBD1 (5 bases). CDR3 size: 14 residues. V lost 1 base and J lost 6, with 10 bases in between. Germline loops: CDR1 SGHTA, CDR2 FQGNSA. The CDR3 DNA follows: TGTGCCAGCAGCTTAGGACAGCCCGGTCAGCCCCAGCATTTT. It translates to CASSLGQPGQPQHF.

The sample holds many counts of this clonotype. This chain joins TRBV7-2 and TRBJ1-2; TRBD1 might be the D (5 bases). The CDR3 spans 15 residues. The V end lost 1 base, the J end lost 0 bases, and 9 bases lay between the germline ends. Germline V gene lookup returns CDR1 SGHTA and CDR2 FQGNSA. The CDR3 region is CASSLVPGTNYGYTF. The CDR3 DNA reads as TGTGCCAGCAGCTTAGTGCCAGGGACTAACTATGGCTACACCTTC.

This clonotype was seen repeatedly, ten times or more. This chain uses TRBV7-2 with TRBJ1-1, with D possibly matching TRBD1 (5 bases). Germline CDR1 and CDR2: SGHTA and FQGNSA. The V end lost 5 bases, the J end lost 5 bases, and 15 bases lay between the germline ends. CDR3 length: 14 amino acids. The CDR3 region has the DNA TGTGCCAGCAGCCTAGAGGGGTTGTGGACTGAAGCTTTCTTT. Protein: CASSLEGLWTEAFF.

This clonotype came up many times. The chain recombines TRBV7-9 with TRBJ2-3; TRBD2 matches 11 bases. V trimming: 5 bases; J trimming: 6 bases; junction bases outside the gene matches: 10. Per germline, CDR1 SEHNR and CDR2 FQNEAQ (reference sequence). The CDR3 spans 16 residues. CDR3 nucleotides: TGTGCCAGCAGCAAAGAGGGCCTAGCGGGGGGTGATACGCAGTATTTT. It codes for CASSKEGLAGGDTQYF.

In this sample, this clonotype turned up many times. V usage is TRBV7-9 and J usage is TRBJ1-1; 9 positions agree with TRBD1. Germline V lookup: CDR1 SEHNR, CDR2 FQNEAQ (reference sequence). CDR3 length equals 16 residues. V shed 3 bases and J 4 bases; nucleotides not matched to a gene: 9. The CDR3 nucleotides are TGTGCCAGCAGCTTTTTTCCGGGACAGGGAATCACTGAAGCTTTCTTT. Its translation is CASSFFPGQGITEAFF.

The chain combines TRBV20-1 with TRBJ1-2, with D hard to call. Deletions cut 6 bases from V and 5 bases from J, with 22 bases between. The CDR3 has 15 residues. Germline values: CDR1 DFQATT, CDR2 SNEGSKA (reference sequence). The DNA of the CDR3 is TGCAGTGCGATAAAACCGGGCCTCCTGGGGTATGGCTACACCTTC. Translating gives CSAIKPGLLGYGYTF.

Remarks on this clonotype: At one of its ends the junction is not consistent with the germline gene, which may arise from a read error. V gene TRBV7-2 combines with J gene TRBJ1-1, with D perhaps TRBD1 (6 bases). The CDR3 sequence is 15 residues long. Germline V gives CDR1 SGHTA, CDR2 FQGNSA. DNA of the CDR3: TGTGCCAGCAGCGTAGCGGGGACACCGAACACTGAAGCTTTCTTT. It yields the protein CASSVAGTPNTEAFF.

This clonotype has more than one count but fewer than ten. V and J are TRBV6-5 and TRBJ1-3, with D unresolved. With 3 bases removed from V and 0 bases from J, the gap between germline ends came to 12 bases. CDR3 length equals 16 residues. Looked up from germline, CDR1 is MNHEY and CDR2 is SVGAGI. In DNA form, the CDR3 reads TGTGCCAGCAGTTATTCCTACGAGAGCTCTGGAAACACCATATATTTT. Amino acid sequence: CASSYSYESSGNTIYF.

The chain employs TRBV6-1 and TRBJ1-5, with unresolved D. V was shortened by 6 bases and J by 0 bases, with 12 bases between the two germline ends. Per the germline V gene, CDR1 is MNHNS and CDR2 is SASEGT. This CDR3 contains 15 residues. The CDR3: CASRNDGNSNQPQHF. In DNA, the CDR3 is TGTGCCAGCAGAAACGACGGGAATAGCAATCAGCCCCAGCATTTT.

This chain connects TRBV6-5 to TRBJ1-4, with a tentative D call TRBD1 (5 bases). Trimming removed 2 bases at V and 1 base at J, with 5 bases between. The CDR3 sequence is 14 residues long. Germline V gene sequence: CDR1 MNHEY, CDR2 SVGAGI. CDR3: CASSYTGTNEKLFF. Here the CDR3 DNA reads TGTGCCAGCAGTTACACAGGAACTAATGAAAAACTGTTTTTT.

This clonotype was counted ten times or more. The rearrangement uses TRBV7-2 and TRBJ2-3; D remains unclear. This CDR3 is 14 amino acids long. Trimming stripped 3 bases from V and 2 bases from J, with 9 bases between. The germline CDR1 and CDR2 sequences are SGHTA and FQGNSA. CDR3 residues: CASSFTEDTDTQYF. The CDR3 DNA reads TGTGCCAGCAGCTTTACAGAGGACACAGATACGCAGTATTTT.

This clonotype was detected a few times. The gene calls are TRBV4-1 and TRBJ1-3; D is possibly TRBD1 (6 bases). V lost 8 bases and J 0 bases, leaving 14 bases between the germline ends. CDR1 is MGHRA and CDR2 is YSYEKL in the germline V gene. This CDR3 is 15 amino acids long. In DNA form, the CDR3 reads TGCGCCAGCGCCGGGACAACCACCTCTGGAAACACCATATATTTT. Protein product: CASAGTTTSGNTIYF.

The chain has TRBV20-1 and TRBJ1-5, with D maybe TRBD1 (6 bases). Trimming took 0 bases from V and 6 from J, leaving 12 bases between them. CDR3 size: 14 residues. The germline gives CDR1 DFQATT, CDR2 SNEGSKA (reference sequence). For the CDR3, the DNA is TGCAGTGCTAGAGAGGCAGGGGTGGGTCAGCCCCAGCATTTT. It codes for CSAREAGVGQPQHF.